Listed below are T cell receptor beta chains from one sample, sequenced in a study of Graves' ophthalmopathy and Graves' hyperthyroidism. Each CDR3 protein gets one entry after TCRdb re-called the multiplex PCR reads with MiXCR. The sample includes about 620,000 distinct CDR3 sequences, about 24% seen only once; the top ten take approximately 6.5%. Sequences were obtained from peripheral blood. These receptors were collected from a woman between 18 and 30 years old with stable Graves' hyperthyroidism. Some clones in this sample may be carry-over from other donors' samples. Each CDR3 is given with its conserved first and last residue. Fields, in order: J gene, V gene, D gene, clone size, CDR3 protein, CDR3 DNA. D genes are given only for firm matches. Size tells how often a clone was seen (once, few, many) or the class of an expanded clone, and some rows leave it out.

TRBJ1-5 TRBV12-3/TRBV12-4 . many CASRPGYANQPQHF TGTGCCAGCAGGCCAGGGTATGCCAATCAGCCCCAGCATTTT
TRBJ1-6 TRBV6-2/TRBV6-3 TRBD1 . CASSYWPGTGGNSPLHF TGTGCCAGCAGTTACTGGCCCGGGACAGGGGGCAATTCACCCCTCCACTTT
TRBJ2-2 TRBV12-3/TRBV12-4 TRBD1 . CASSLDRGRPGELFF TGTGCCAGCAGTTTAGACAGGGGTCGTCCCGGGGAGCTGTTTTTT
TRBJ1-6 TRBV5-1 . many CASSLAGDLRVAPLHF TGCGCCAGCAGCTTGGCCGGAGACCTCCGGGTGGCACCCCTCCACTTT
TRBJ1-1 TRBV6-1 . many CASSDEGATEAFF TGTGCCAGCAGTGACGAAGGCGCCACTGAAGCTTTCTTT
TRBJ1-2 TRBV12-3/TRBV12-4 . many CASSPTTPSYGYTF TGTGCCAGCAGCCCTACGACACCCAGCTATGGCTACACCTTC
TRBJ2-5 TRBV12-3/TRBV12-4 TRBD1 many CASSFSTGGSETQYF TGTGCCAGCAGTTTTTCAACAGGGGGTTCCGAGACCCAGTACTTC
TRBJ1-1 TRBV13 TRBD1 few CASSPGQGVDTEAFF TGTGCCAGCAGCCCCGGACAGGGAGTAGACACTGAAGCTTTCTTT
TRBJ1-1 TRBV6-5 . many CASRQRAATEAFF TGTGCCAGCAGGCAAAGGGCGGCCACTGAAGCTTTCTTT
TRBJ1-1 TRBV12-3/TRBV12-4 TRBD1 few CASSFRGGRAEAFF TGTGCCAGCAGTTTTCGAGGGGGCAGGGCTGAAGCTTTCTTT
TRBJ1-5 TRBV28 . . CASSSSTGINQPQHF TGTGCCAGCAGTTCGTCGACAGGTATCAATCAGCCCCAGCATTTT
TRBJ1-3 TRBV12-3/TRBV12-4 . . CASGGGVGNTIYF TGTGCCAGCGGTGGGGGAGTGGGAAACACCATATATTTT
TRBJ2-7 TRBV11-2 TRBD1 . CASSNQWLGQASSYEQYF TGTGCCAGCAGCAACCAGTGGTTGGGACAGGCCAGCTCCTACGAGCAGTACTTC
TRBJ1-2 TRBV7-6 TRBD1 . CASSSGQDYGYTF TGTGCCAGCAGCTCTGGACAGGACTACGGCTACACCTTC
TRBJ2-5 TRBV12-3/TRBV12-4 . many CASSNTRQAPPKLETQYF TGTGCCAGCAGTAACACTAGACAGGCCCCGCCTAAGTTGGAGACCCAGTACTTC
TRBJ2-7 TRBV7-8 TRBD1 few CASSGGDRGYVYEQYF TGTGCCAGCAGCGGGGGTGACAGGGGTTACGTCTACGAGCAGTACTTC
TRBJ1-1 TRBV12-3/TRBV12-4 . many CASSPSRPVNTEAFF TGTGCCAGCAGCCCATCTCGTCCCGTGAACACTGAAGCTTTCTTT
TRBJ1-2 TRBV2 TRBD1 few CASRGQDTLGYTF TGTGCCAGCAGGGGACAGGACACCCTTGGCTACACCTTC
TRBJ2-4 TRBV12-3/TRBV12-4 . few CASSLERRLGKNIQYF TGTGCCAGCAGTTTAGAAAGAAGGCTCGGCAAAAACATTCAGTACTTC
TRBJ2-5 TRBV5-6 . . CASSSSTEETQYF TGTGCCAGCAGCTCGTCCACTGAAGAGACCCAGTACTTC
TRBJ1-6 TRBV20-1 TRBD1 . CSAAGGTGNSPLHF TGCAGTGCTGCAGGGGGGACGGGAAATTCACCCCTCCACTTT
TRBJ2-5 TRBV29-1 TRBD1 many CSVDGDRVLAQYQETQYF TGCAGCGTTGATGGTGACAGGGTGCTAGCTCAGTACCAAGAGACCCAGTACTTC
TRBJ2-2 TRBV28 TRBD1 many CASSIRGRGAGELFF TGTGCCAGCAGCATCAGGGGGCGTGGGGCCGGGGAGCTGTTTTTT
TRBJ1-1 TRBV30 . . CARGMANTEAFF TGTGCCAGGGGGATGGCGAACACTGAAGCTTTCTTT
TRBJ1-2 TRBV12-3/TRBV12-4 . . CASRRVGHTLGYTF TGTGCCAGCCGGAGGGTAGGACACACCCTCGGCTACACCTTC
TRBJ1-6 TRBV5-1 TRBD1 . CASSLAGGGNSPLHF TGCGCCAGCAGCTTGGCAGGGGGCGGTAATTCACCCCTCCACTTT
TRBJ2-2 TRBV19 TRBD2 many CASSLGPGGTGELFF TGTGCCAGTAGTTTAGGGCCGGGAGGCACCGGGGAGCTGTTTTTT
TRBJ1-1 TRBV20-1 TRBD1 many CSARDHRGNTEAFF TGCAGTGCTAGAGACCACAGGGGGAACACTGAAGCTTTCTTT
TRBJ2-7 TRBV5-1 . many CASSLIGGTTYEQYF TGCGCCAGCAGCCTTATTGGGGGGACGACCTACGAGCAGTACTTC
TRBJ2-7 TRBV19 . many CASSMVGDRYEQYF TGTGCCAGTAGTATGGTCGGTGACCGATACGAGCAGTACTTC
TRBJ2-2 TRBV18 . . CASSLTDKNTGELFF TGTGCCAGCTCGCTAACAGACAAAAACACCGGGGAGCTGTTTTTT
TRBJ1-5 TRBV28 . many CASSNGAGDQPQHF TGTGCCAGCAGTAATGGGGCTGGGGATCAGCCCCAGCATTTT
TRBJ1-5 TRBV12-5 TRBD1 many CASGPGQVNQPQHF TGTGCTAGTGGGCCTGGACAGGTCAATCAGCCCCAGCATTTT
TRBJ1-5 TRBV20-1 . . CSANQVDQPQHF TGCAGTGCAAACCAGGTGGATCAGCCCCAGCATTTT
TRBJ1-1 TRBV6-5 . . CASSYSTASTGLEAFF TGTGCCAGCAGTTACTCGACGGCCTCGACAGGTTTAGAAGCTTTCTTT
TRBJ2-7 TRBV6-2/TRBV6-3 . . CASSYSGRVGTYEQYF TGTGCCAGCAGTTACTCGGGCAGGGTCGGAACCTACGAGCAGTACTTC
TRBJ2-7 TRBV28 . many CASSFLDASYEQYF TGTGCCAGCAGTTTTTTGGACGCATCCTACGAGCAGTACTTC
TRBJ2-2 TRBV9 . few CASGGTAPNTGELFF TGTGCCTCGGGCGGGACGGCTCCGAACACCGGGGAGCTGTTTTTT
TRBJ2-5 TRBV28 . many CASSSGRQTQYF TGTGCCAGCAGTTCTGGGCGACAGACCCAGTACTTC
TRBJ2-2 TRBV6-1 TRBD1 many CASSLDRVGELFF TGTGCCAGCAGTCTGGACAGGGTCGGGGAGCTGTTTTTT
TRBJ2-7 TRBV7-3 TRBD2 many CASSKTGTSGYEQYF TGTGCCAGCAGCAAGACCGGGACTAGCGGATACGAGCAGTACTTC
TRBJ1-5 TRBV12-3/TRBV12-4 . many CASSLGEGPQHF TGTGCCAGCAGTTTGGGTGAGGGGCCCCAGCATTTT
TRBJ2-2 TRBV6-1 . many CASPEGPNTGELFF TGTGCCAGCCCAGAAGGGCCTAACACCGGGGAGCTGTTTTTT
TRBJ1-1 TRBV25-1 . . CASSETGIGTEAFF TGTGCCAGCAGTGAAACAGGGATAGGGACTGAAGCTTTCTTT
TRBJ1-1 TRBV20-1 TRBD1 . CSAPKQGAVEAFF TGCAGTGCCCCCAAACAGGGGGCGGTTGAAGCTTTCTTT
TRBJ2-5 TRBV2 . many CASDGGPSLETQYF TGTGCCAGCGATGGAGGACCCAGCCTCGAGACCCAGTACTTC
TRBJ1-1 TRBV6-1 TRBD1 . CASIRDRGAFF TGTGCCAGCATCAGGGACAGGGGAGCTTTCTTT
TRBJ2-6 TRBV5-1 . . CASSLDRDPGAGANVLTF TGCGCCAGCAGCTTGGACAGGGATCCGGGAGCTGGGGCCAACGTCCTGACTTTC
TRBJ2-7 TRBV28 TRBD2 few CASSGTSPYEQYF TGTGCCAGCAGTGGGACTAGCCCTTACGAGCAGTACTTC
TRBJ2-2 TRBV6-2/TRBV6-3 . many CASSAPFSSPGELFF TGTGCCAGCAGTGCCCCCTTTTCTAGCCCCGGGGAGCTGTTTTTT
TRBJ1-5 TRBV12-3/TRBV12-4 . . CASSLAPPQPQHF TGTGCCAGCAGTTTGGCCCCACCTCAGCCCCAGCATTTT
TRBJ1-1 TRBV5-1 . few CASSPTRGAIGNTEAFF TGCGCCAGCAGCCCAACACGAGGGGCGATAGGGAACACTGAAGCTTTCTTT
TRBJ1-1 TRBV6-1 . few CASSEARGLGTEAFF TGTGCCAGCAGTGAAGCTCGGGGGCTAGGCACTGAAGCTTTCTTT